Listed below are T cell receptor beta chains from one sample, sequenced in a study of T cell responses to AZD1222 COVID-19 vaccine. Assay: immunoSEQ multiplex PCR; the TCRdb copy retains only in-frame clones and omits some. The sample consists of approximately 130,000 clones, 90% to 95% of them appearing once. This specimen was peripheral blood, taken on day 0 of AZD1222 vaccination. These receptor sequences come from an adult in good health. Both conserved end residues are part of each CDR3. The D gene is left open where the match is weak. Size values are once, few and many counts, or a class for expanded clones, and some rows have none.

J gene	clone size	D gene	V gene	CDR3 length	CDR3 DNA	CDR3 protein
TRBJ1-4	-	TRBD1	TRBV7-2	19	TGTGCCAGCAGCTTAGTAAATACAGGGGGGTTAGTGGCTAATGAAAAACTGTTTTTT	CASSLVNTGGLVANEKLFF
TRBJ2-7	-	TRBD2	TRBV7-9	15	TGTGCCAGCAGCCAACATAGCGGGGGGCCGCGCGAGCAGTACTTC	CASSQHSGGPREQYF
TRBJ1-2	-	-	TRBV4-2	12	TGTGCCAGCAGCCAAGAACCGTCTGGCTACACCTTC	CASSQEPSGYTF
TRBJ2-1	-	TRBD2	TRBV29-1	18	TGCAGCGTCCCCAGCCTAAGTCTAGCGGGGGGGGCAGCTAGTGAGCAGTTCTTC	CSVPSLSLAGGAASEQFF
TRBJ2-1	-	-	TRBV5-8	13	TGTGCCAGCAGCTCCCTGGGCGGGGATGAGCAGTTCTTC	CASSSLGGDEQFF
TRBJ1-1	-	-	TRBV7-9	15	TGTGCCAGCAGCTCGTCGGGACGGCTGAACACTGAAGCTTTCTTT	CASSSSGRLNTEAFF
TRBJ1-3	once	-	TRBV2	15	TGTGCCAGCAGTCCTGGACGGCAATCTGGAAACACCATATATTTT	CASSPGRQSGNTIYF
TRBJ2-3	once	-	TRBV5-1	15	TGCGCCAGCAGCCTAATACCCCCCGATACAGATACGCAGTATTTT	CASSLIPPDTDTQYF
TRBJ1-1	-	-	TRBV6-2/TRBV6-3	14	TGTGCCAGCAGTTACGCAGGGAGGAGCACTGAAGCTTTCTTT	CASSYAGRSTEAFF
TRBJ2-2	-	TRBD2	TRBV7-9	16	TGTGCCAGCAGCTTTACTAGCGGGAGGTATACCGGGGAGCTGTTTTTT	CASSFTSGRYTGELFF
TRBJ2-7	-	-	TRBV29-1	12	TGCAGCGTTGGAGACAGGCTATACGAGCAGTACTTC	CSVGDRLYEQYF
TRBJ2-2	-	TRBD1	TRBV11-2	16	TGTGCCAGCAGCAAAGAACAGGGGGCTGAGACCGGGGAGCTGTTTTTT	CASSKEQGAETGELFF
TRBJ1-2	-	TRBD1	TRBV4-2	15	TGTGCCAGCAGCCACGCCGGACAGGGGGAGTACGGCTACACCTTC	CASSHAGQGEYGYTF
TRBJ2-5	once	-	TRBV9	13	TGTGCCAGCAGCGTAGTCCCCGCGGAGACCCAGTACTTC	CASSVVPAETQYF
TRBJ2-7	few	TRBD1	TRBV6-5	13	TGTGCCAGCACCCGGACAGGGTCCTACGAGCAGTACTTC	CASTRTGSYEQYF
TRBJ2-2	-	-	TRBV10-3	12	TGTGCCACCGAGGGGGGTTCGGGGGAGCTGTTTTTT	CATEGGSGELFF
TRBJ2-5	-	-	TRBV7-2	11	TGTGCCAGCAGCTTGGCTAAGACCCAGTACTTC	CASSLAKTQYF
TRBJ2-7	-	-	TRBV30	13	TGTGCCTGGAGTGCCATTCCGACACGCGAGCAGTACTTC	CAWSAIPTREQYF
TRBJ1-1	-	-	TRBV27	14	TGTGCCAGCAGTTTGGAGGACAGTGGCACTGAAGCTTTCTTT	CASSLEDSGTEAFF
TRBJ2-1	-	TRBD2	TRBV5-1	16	TGCGCCAGCAGCCGCCACGGGAGCGGGGGGGGTAATGAGCAGTTCTTC	CASSRHGSGGGNEQFF
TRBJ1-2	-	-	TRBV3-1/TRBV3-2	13	TGTGCCAGCAGCCAAGCTGAGGGCCTTGGCTACACCTTC	CASSQAEGLGYTF
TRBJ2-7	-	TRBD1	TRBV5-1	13	TGCGCCAGCAGGGGGACAGGGGGCGGCGAGCAGTACTTC	CASRGTGGGEQYF
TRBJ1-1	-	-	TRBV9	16	TGTGCCAGCAGCCCGACGGACGGGGGCGCCCACACTGAAGCTTTCTTT	CASSPTDGGAHTEAFF
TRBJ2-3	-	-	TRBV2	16	TGTGCCAGCAGCCTACAACAGGGAATAGGAACAGATACGCAGTATTTT	CASSLQQGIGTDTQYF
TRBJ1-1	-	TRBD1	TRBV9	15	TGTGCCAGCAGCCCGACAGGGACCCCTAACACTGAAGCTTTCTTT	CASSPTGTPNTEAFF
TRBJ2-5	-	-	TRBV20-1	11	TGCAGTGCCCTGTTCCGGGAGACCCAGTACTTC	CSALFRETQYF
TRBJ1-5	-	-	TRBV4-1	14	TGCGCCAGCACCCGTAGGGGAGATAATCAGCCCCAGCATTTT	CASTRRGDNQPQHF
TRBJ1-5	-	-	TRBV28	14	TGTGCCAGCAGTCCCGGGACGGAAAATCAGCCCCAGCATTTT	CASSPGTENQPQHF
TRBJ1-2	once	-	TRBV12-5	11	TGTGCTAGTGGTCCGAACTCCCCCGGGACCTTC	CASGPNSPGTF
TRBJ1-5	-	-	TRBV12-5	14	TGTGCTAGTGGCCTCACGGGGGGCAATCAGCCCCAGCATTTT	CASGLTGGNQPQHF
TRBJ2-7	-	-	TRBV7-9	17	TGTGCCAGCAGCTTCCTAAGCCCGGGACTCGCTTCCTACGAGCAGTACTTC	CASSFLSPGLASYEQYF
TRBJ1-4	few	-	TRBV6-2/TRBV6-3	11	TGTGCCAGCAGTGTTGGTGAAAAACTGTTTTTT	CASSVGEKLFF
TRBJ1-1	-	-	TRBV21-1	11	TGTGCCAGCAGTGAGAACACTGAAGCTTTCTTT	CASSENTEAFF
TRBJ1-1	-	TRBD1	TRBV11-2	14	TGTGCCAGCAGCCCGGACAGGGGGAACACTGAAGCTTTCTTT	CASSPDRGNTEAFF
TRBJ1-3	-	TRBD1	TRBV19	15	TGTGCCAGTAGTTCGGACAGGTCATCTGGAAACACCATATATTTT	CASSSDRSSGNTIYF
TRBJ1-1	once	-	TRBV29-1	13	TGCAGCGTTGATTTACGGAAGGTTGGGCAAGCTTTCTTT	CSVDLRKVGQAFF
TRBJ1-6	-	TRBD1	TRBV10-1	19	TGCGCCAGCAGTGAGTTACAGGGGGCGAATGGCCCTCGGGATTCACCCCTCCACTTT	CASSELQGANGPRDSPLHF
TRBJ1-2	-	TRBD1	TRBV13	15	TGTGCCAGCAGCTTAGCAGACAGGGTTAACTATGGCTACACCTTC	CASSLADRVNYGYTF
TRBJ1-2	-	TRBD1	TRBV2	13	TGTGCCAGCAGGGGACAGGGGGCGTCTGGCTACACCTTC	CASRGQGASGYTF
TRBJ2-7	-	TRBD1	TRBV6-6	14	TGTGCTTCAAAAATCGGACAGGGGGCCTACGAGCAGTACTTC	CASKIGQGAYEQYF
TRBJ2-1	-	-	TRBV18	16	TGTGCCAGCTCACCACCGGTGCGGGGGCTGTACAATGAGCAGTTCTTC	CASSPPVRGLYNEQFF
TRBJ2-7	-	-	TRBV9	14	TGTGCCAGCAGCGTAGCCGACAGCCTCTACGAGCAGTACTTC	CASSVADSLYEQYF
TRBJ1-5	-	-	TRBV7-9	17	TGTGCCAGCAGCCCCTGGTATGAGGGGGATAGCAATCAGCCCCAGCATTTT	CASSPWYEGDSNQPQHF
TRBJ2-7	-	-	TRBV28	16	TGTGCCAGCAGCCAGCCCCAGGGACTCAGCTCCTACGAGCAGTACTTC	CASSQPQGLSSYEQYF
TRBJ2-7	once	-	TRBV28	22	TGTGCCAGCAGTGCTAACCCGTTTAGCGGTGGGGGGGGACAGTGGAGTTGGTACGAGCAGTACTTC	CASSANPFSGGGGQWSWYEQYF
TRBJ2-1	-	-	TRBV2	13	TGTGCCAGCAGGGCGGGACAGTACAATGAGCAGTTCTTC	CASRAGQYNEQFF
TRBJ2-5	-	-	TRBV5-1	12	TGCGCCAGCAGCTTTCCAGAAGAGACCCAGTACTTC	CASSFPEETQYF
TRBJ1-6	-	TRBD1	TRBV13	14	TGTGCCAGCAGCTTAGGACAGGGGGTTTCACCCCTCCACTTT	CASSLGQGVSPLHF
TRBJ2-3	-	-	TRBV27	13	TGTGCCAGCAGCCCAGATGGGGCAGATACGCAGTATTTT	CASSPDGADTQYF
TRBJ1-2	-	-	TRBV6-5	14	TGTGCCAGCACCAAGGGGATTCTGAACTATGGCTACACCTTC	CASTKGILNYGYTF
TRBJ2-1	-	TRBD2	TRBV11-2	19	TGTGCCAGCAGCCCCATTACAGGAGGACTAGCTCGCGGGTACAATGAGCAGTTCTTC	CASSPITGGLARGYNEQFF
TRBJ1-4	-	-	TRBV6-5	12	TGTGCCAGCAGTCGTCGACAGAACGAACTGTTTTTT	CASSRRQNELFF
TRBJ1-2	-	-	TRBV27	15	TGTGCCAGCAGTCAAAGCAGGGAATCGTGGTATGGCTACACCTTC	CASSQSRESWYGYTF
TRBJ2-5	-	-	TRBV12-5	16	TGTGCTAGTGGTTTGCTTTCAGGGATGCCTCAAGAGACCCAGTACTTC	CASGLLSGMPQETQYF
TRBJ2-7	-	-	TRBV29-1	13	TGCAGCGTTGGAGGGATAGTGGACTACGAGCAGTACTTC	CSVGGIVDYEQYF
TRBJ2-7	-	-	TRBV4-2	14	TGTGCCAGCAGCCAACCGGGACGGCCCTACGAGCAGTACTTC	CASSQPGRPYEQYF
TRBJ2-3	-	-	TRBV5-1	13	TGCGCCAGCAGCTCCGGTATCTCAGATACGCAGTATTTT	CASSSGISDTQYF